The 8 T cell receptor beta chains below come from one sample, sequenced in a study of blood T cell repertoires in COVID-19. The data were produced by immunoSEQ multiplex PCR, yet TCRdb's version contains in-frame clones alone and is incomplete. Among about 70,000 clones listed, 70% to 90% were seen once. Specimen: peripheral blood. The receptor set was obtained from a man aged 65 to 85 with active COVID-19.

The chain carries TRBV19 and TRBJ2-5, with 11 positions matching TRBD1. CDR3 size: 18 residues. V trimming: 3 bases; J trimming: 5 bases; junction bases outside the gene matches: 14. Germline V CDR1 and CDR2: LNHDA, SQIVND (reference sequence). The CDR3 loop reads CASSIMAGGTGGLETQYF. The CDR3 DNA follows: TGTGCCAGTAGTATTATGGCCGGGGGGACAGGGGGTTTGGAGACCCAGTACTTC.

V gene TRBV5-1 combines with J gene TRBJ1-1; D is perhaps TRBD1 (6 bases). Trimming stripped 3 bases from V and 1 base from J, with 10 bases between. CDR1 and CDR2 from the germline V gene are SGHRS and YFSETQ. The CDR3 runs to 14 residues. This CDR3 reads CASSSAGANTEAFF. The DNA for the CDR3 is TGCGCCAGCAGCTCGGCAGGGGCGAACACTGAAGCTTTCTTT.

V gene TRBV7-3 combines with J gene TRBJ2-1, with TRBD2 as a possible D gene (5 bases). Between the trimmed V and J ends, which lost 3 bases and 2 bases, there was a span of 11 bases. This CDR3 contains 15 residues. CDR1 and CDR2 from the germline V gene are SGHTA and FQGTGA. DNA for the CDR3: TGTGCCAGCAGCTTTTCTCCCGGGGCCTACAATGAGCAGTTCTTC. Its protein product is CASSFSPGAYNEQFF.

The J gene is TRBJ1-4, the V gene TRBV9, with a tentative D call TRBD1 (6 bases). Deletions cut 0 bases from V and 5 bases from J, with 11 bases between. Germline values: CDR1 SGDLS, CDR2 YYNGEE. The CDR3 is 15 residues long. CDR3 loop: CASSVGGPRNEKLFF. DNA for the CDR3: TGTGCCAGCAGCGTAGGGGGGCCACGAAATGAAAAACTGTTTTTT.

This rearrangement joins TRBV24-1 to TRBJ2-3; 7 bases agree with TRBD1. The CDR3 consists of 14 residues. Per germline, CDR1 KGHDR and CDR2 SFDVKD. V was clipped by 5 bases and J by 4 bases; unmatched bases: 5. CDR3 amino acids: CATSGAGGADTQYF. The DNA of the CDR3 is TGTGCCACCAGTGGGGCAGGGGGTGCAGATACGCAGTATTTT.

The chain combines TRBV5-2 with TRBJ1-2. TRBV5-2 is classified as a pseudogene. The CDR3 is 16 residues long. The chain's CDR3 is CASKCLGEYERHGYTF. The CDR3, as DNA: TGTGCCAGCAAATGTCTGGGAGAGTACGAAAGACATGGCTACACCTTC.

This chain connects TRBV4-2 to TRBJ2-2, with 7 bases aligning to TRBD2. CDR3 length: 18 residues. The V gene's germline CDR1 is LGHNA and CDR2 YNFKEQ. V was pared by 4 bases and J by 1 base, with 12 bases of the junction left unmatched. The CDR3 here is CASSPPGPTGGNTGELFF. CDR3 in DNA: TGTGCCAGCAGCCCCCCAGGCCCAACGGGGGGGAACACCGGGGAGCTGTTTTTT.

This clone occurred once. The rearrangement uses TRBV5-4 and TRBJ2-7; 7 bases are shared with TRBD2. V was clipped by 7 bases and J by 5 bases; unmatched bases: 15. CDR1 is SGHNT, CDR2 YYREEE, per germline (reference sequence). The length of the CDR3 is 15 residues. CDR3 amino acids: CASGGGPTPRDEQYF. CDR3 in DNA: TGTGCCAGCGGGGGGGGACCCACCCCACGGGACGAGCAGTACTTC. Using reference TRBV5-4 and TRBJ2-7 for the parts outside the CDR3, the full variable domain is ETGVTQSPTHLIKTRGQQVTLRCSSQSGHNTVSWYQQALGQGPQFIFQYYREEENGRGNFPPRFSGLQFPNYSSELNVNALELDDSALYLCASGGGPTPRDEQYFGPGTRLTVT.